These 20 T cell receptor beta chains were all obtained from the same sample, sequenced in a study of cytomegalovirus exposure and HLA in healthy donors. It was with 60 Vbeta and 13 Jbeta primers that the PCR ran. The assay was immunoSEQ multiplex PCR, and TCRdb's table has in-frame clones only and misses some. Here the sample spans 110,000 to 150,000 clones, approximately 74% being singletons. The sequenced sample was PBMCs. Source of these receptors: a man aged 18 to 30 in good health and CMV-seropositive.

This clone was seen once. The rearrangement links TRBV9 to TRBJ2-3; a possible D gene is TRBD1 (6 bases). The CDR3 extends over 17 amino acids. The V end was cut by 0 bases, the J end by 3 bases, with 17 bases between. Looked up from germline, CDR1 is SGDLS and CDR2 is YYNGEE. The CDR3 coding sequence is TGTGCCAGCAGCGTAGGGCCCCCCACAGGGACGACAGATACGCAGTATTTT. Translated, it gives CASSVGPPTGTTDTQYF. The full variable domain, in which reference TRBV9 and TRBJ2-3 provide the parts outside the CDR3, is DSGVTQTPKHLITATGQRVTLRCSPRSGDLSVYWYQQSLDQGLQFLIQYYNGEERAKGNILERFSAQQFPDLHSELNLSSLELGDSALYFCASSVGPPTGTTDTQYFGPGTRLTVL.

The DNA for the CDR3 is TGCGCCAGCAGCTTGGGGACAGGGGATCAGCCCCAGCATTTT. This encodes CASSLGTGDQPQHF. This chain joins TRBV5-1 and TRBJ1-5, with 9 positions matching TRBD1. The V gene end was trimmed by 0 bases and the J gene end by 5 bases; junction bases not matched to a gene: 0. This CDR3 contains 14 residues. CDR1 and CDR2 (germline): SGHRS, YFSETQ.

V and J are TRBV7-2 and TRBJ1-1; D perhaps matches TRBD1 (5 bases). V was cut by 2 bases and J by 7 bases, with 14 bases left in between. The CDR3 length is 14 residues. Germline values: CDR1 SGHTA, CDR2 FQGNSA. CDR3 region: CASSLSAGSGEAFF. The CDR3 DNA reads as TGTGCCAGCAGCTTATCGGCAGGGTCGGGTGAAGCTTTCTTT.

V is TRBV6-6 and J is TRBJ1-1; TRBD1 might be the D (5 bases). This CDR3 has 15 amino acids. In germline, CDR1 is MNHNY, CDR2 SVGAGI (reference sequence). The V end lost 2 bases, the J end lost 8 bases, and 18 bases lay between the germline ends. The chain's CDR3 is CASSYAGQGHTEAFF. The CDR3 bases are TGTGCCAGCAGTTACGCAGGGCAGGGCCATACCGAAGCTTTCTTT.

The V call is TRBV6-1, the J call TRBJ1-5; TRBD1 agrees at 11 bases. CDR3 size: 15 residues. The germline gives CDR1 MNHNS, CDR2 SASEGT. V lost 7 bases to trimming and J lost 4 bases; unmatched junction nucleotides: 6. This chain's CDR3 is CASTWTGGLNQPQHF. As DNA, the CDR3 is TGTGCCAGCACTTGGACAGGGGGCTTGAATCAGCCCCAGCATTTT.

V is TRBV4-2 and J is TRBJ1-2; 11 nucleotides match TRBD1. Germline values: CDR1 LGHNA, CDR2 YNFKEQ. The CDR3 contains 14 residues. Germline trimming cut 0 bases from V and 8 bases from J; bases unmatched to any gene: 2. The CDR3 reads CASSQDGQGAGYTF. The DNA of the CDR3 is TGTGCCAGCAGCCAAGACGGACAGGGGGCAGGCTACACCTTC.

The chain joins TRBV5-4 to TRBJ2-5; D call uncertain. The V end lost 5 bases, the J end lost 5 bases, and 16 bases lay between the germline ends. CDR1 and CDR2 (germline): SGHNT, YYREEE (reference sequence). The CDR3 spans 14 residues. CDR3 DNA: TGTGCCAGCAGTCATGACACCTATGGGGAGACCCAGTACTTC. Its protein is CASSHDTYGETQYF.

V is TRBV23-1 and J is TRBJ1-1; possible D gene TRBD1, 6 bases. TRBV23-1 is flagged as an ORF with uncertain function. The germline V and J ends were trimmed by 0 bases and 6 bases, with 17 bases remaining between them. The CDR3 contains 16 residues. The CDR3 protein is CASSQSKGRGQAEAFF. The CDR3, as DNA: TGCGCCAGCAGTCAATCGAAGGGCAGGGGTCAGGCTGAAGCTTTCTTT.

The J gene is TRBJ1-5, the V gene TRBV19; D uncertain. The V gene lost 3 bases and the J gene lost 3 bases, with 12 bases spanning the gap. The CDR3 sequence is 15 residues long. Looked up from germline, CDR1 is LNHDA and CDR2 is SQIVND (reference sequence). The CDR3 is CASSIGWNLNQPQHF. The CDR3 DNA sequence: TGTGCCAGTAGTATCGGGTGGAACCTCAATCAGCCCCAGCATTTT.

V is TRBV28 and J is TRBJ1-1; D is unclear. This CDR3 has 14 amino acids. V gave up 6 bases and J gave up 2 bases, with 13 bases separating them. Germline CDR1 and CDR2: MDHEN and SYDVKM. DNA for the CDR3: TGTGCCAGCAGCTTGATCGCAGGAAACACTGAAGCTTTCTTT. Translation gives CASSLIAGNTEAFF.

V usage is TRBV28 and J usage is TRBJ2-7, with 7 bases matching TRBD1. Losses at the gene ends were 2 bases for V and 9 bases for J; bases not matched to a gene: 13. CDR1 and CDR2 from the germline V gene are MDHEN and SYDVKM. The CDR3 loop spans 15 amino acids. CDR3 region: CASSLPQDRAVGQYF. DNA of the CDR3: TGTGCCAGCAGTTTACCCCAAGACAGGGCGGTAGGGCAGTACTTC.

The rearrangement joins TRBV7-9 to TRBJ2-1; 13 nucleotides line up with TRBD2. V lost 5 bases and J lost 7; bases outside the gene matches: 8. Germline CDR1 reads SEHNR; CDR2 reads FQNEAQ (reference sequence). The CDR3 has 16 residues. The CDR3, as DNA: TGTGCCAGCAGCGGAGGACTAGCGGGAGTGTCTAATGAGCAGTTCTTC. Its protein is CASSGGLAGVSNEQFF.

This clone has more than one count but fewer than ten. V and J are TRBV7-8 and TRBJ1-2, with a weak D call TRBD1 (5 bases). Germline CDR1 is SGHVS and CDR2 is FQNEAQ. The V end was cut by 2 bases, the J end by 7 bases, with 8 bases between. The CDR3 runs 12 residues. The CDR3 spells CASSLYGGGYTF. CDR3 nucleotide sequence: TGTGCCAGCAGCTTATACGGGGGTGGCTACACCTTC. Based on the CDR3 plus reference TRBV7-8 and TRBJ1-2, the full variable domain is GAGVSQSPRYKVAKRGQDVALRCDPISGHVSLFWYQQALGQGPEFLTYFQNEAQLDKSGLPSDRFFAERPEGSVSTLKIQRTQQEDSAVYLCASSLYGGGYTFGSGTRLTVV.

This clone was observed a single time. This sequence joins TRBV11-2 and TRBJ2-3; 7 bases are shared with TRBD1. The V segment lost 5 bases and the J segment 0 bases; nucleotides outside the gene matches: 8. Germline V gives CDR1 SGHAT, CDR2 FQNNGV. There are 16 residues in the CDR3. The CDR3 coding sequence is TGTGCCAGCAGCCTACTACAGGGGCTTAGCACAGATACGCAGTATTTT. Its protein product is CASSLLQGLSTDTQYF.

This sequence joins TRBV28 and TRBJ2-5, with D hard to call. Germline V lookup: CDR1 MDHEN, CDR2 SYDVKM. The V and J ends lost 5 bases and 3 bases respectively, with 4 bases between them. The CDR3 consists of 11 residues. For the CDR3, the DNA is TGTGCCAGCAGTCACAAAGAGACCCAGTACTTC. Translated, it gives CASSHKETQYF.

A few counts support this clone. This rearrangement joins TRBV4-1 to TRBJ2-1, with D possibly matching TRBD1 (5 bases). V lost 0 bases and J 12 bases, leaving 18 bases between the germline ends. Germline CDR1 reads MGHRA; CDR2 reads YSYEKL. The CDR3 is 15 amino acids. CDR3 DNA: TGCGCCAGCAGCCAAGAGGCCGGGCAGGGATGGGGGCAGTTCTTC. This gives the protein CASSQEAGQGWGQFF.

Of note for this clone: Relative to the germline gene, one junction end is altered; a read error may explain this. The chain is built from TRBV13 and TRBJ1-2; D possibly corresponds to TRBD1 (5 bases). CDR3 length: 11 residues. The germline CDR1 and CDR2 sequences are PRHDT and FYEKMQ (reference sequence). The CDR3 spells CASRPDSLPLF. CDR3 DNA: TGTGCCAGCAGACCCGACAGCCTACCCCTCTTC.

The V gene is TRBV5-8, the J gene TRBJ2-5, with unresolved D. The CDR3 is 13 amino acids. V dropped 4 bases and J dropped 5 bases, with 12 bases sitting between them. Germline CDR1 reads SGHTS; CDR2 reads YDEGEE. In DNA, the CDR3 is TGTGCCAGCAGCCCGAGGCGGCGGGAGACCCAGTACTTC. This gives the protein CASSPRRRETQYF.

The CDR3 DNA is TGTGCCATCAGGAGGGGGAGCGGAGAGACCCAGTACTTC. Translated: CAIRRGSGETQYF. The chain joins TRBV10-3 to TRBJ2-5, with a weak D call TRBD1 (6 bases). Trimming removed 6 bases at V and 4 bases at J, with 12 bases between. CDR3 size: 13 residues. Germline V CDR1 and CDR2: ENHRY, SYGVKD.

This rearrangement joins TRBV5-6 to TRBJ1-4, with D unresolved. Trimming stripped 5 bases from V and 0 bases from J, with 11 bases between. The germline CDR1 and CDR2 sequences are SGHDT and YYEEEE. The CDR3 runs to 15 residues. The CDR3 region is CASRYYPATNEKLFF. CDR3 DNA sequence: TGTGCCAGCAGATATTATCCTGCAACTAATGAAAAACTGTTTTTT. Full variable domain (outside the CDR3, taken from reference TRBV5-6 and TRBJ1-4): DAGVTQSPTHLIKTRGQQVTLRCSPKSGHDTVSWYQQALGQGPQFIFQYYEEEERQRGNFPDRFSGHQFPNYSSELNVNALLLGDSALYLCASRYYPATNEKLFFGSGTQLSVL.